This entry lists 3 T cell receptor beta chains sequenced from one sample in a study of T cells in Graves' hyperthyroidism and ophthalmopathy. Amplified TCR beta CDR3 regions came from RNA transcripts. The study used the HTBI primer set for a first-round RT-PCR of the TCR CDR3. Each CDR3 protein is one row after TCRdb ran MiXCR on the multiplex PCR reads. The table includes hundreds of thousands of distinct CDR3 sequences, 20% detected once. Source material: blood. All receptors come from a man in his forties with Graves' ophthalmopathy.

The chain has TRBV10-3 and TRBJ2-6, with D maybe TRBD2 (6 bases). V was clipped by 11 bases and J by 2 bases, with 10 bases between them. The germline V gene has CDR1 ENHRY and CDR2 SYGVKD. This CDR3 comprises 13 residues. CDR3 coding DNA: TGTGCCCATTGGGGGGCTGGGGCCAACGTCCTGACTTTC. Its protein product is CAHWGAGANVLTF.

This clonotype was found a few times. The J gene is TRBJ2-1, the V gene TRBV9, with 9 bases lining up with TRBD2. CDR3 length: 17 amino acids. The V gene end was trimmed by 0 bases and the J gene end by 3 bases; junction bases not matched to a gene: 7. Germline V gene data show CDR1 as SGDLS and CDR2 as YYNGEE. The CDR3 sequence: CASSVASGGPNYNEQFF. For the CDR3, the DNA is TGTGCCAGCAGCGTAGCCAGCGGGGGGCCCAACTACAATGAGCAGTTCTTC.

The rearrangement joins TRBV5-1 to TRBJ2-5, with D maybe TRBD2 (5 bases). Trimming shortened V by 6 bases and J by 5 bases, and 20 bases separated the two germline ends. This CDR3 has 15 residues. From germline, CDR1 is SGHRS and CDR2 YFSETQ. CDR3 nucleotide sequence: TGCGCCAGCACCATAGCGACCCCATCGGTGGAGACCCAGTACTTC. Protein sequence: CASTIATPSVETQYF.